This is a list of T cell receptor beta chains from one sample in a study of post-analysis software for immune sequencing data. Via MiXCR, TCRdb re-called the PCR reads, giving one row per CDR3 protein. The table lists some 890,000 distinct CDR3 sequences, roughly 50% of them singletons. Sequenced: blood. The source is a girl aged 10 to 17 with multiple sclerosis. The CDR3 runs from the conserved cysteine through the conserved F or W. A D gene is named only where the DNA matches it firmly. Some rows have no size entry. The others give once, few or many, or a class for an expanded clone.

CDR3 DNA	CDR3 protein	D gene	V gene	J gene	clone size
TGTGCCAGCAGCAAACACCCTGGCGGCACTGAAGCTTTCTTT	CASSKHPGGTEAFF	.	TRBV6-4	TRBJ1-1	.
TGTGCCAGCAGCCAAGGAAGACTAGCGGGGGAAAAGACCCAGTACTTC	CASSQGRLAGEKTQYF	TRBD2	TRBV4-2	TRBJ2-5	.
TGTGCCAGCAGTAGGGGTCTAGCGGGAGTCGGAAATGAGCAGTTCTTC	CASSRGLAGVGNEQFF	TRBD2	TRBV25-1	TRBJ2-1	.
TGTGCCAGCAGGCCGGGATTCAGGAGGCCCCCCGGTAATGAAAAACTGTTTTTT	CASRPGFRRPPGNEKLFF	.	TRBV11-2	TRBJ1-4	.
TGCGCCAGCAGCTGGCGGGGGACAAGTGATGAAAAACTGTTTTTT	CASSWRGTSDEKLFF	.	TRBV5-1	TRBJ1-4	.
TGCAGTGCTAGGGGAACAACGGGAGCCTACGAGCAGTACTTC	CSARGTTGAYEQYF	.	TRBV20-1	TRBJ2-7	few
TGTGCCAGCAGCTGGTCGGAGAGGAGAGATACGCAGTATTTT	CASSWSERRDTQYF	.	TRBV13	TRBJ2-3	once
TGCAGTGCTAGAGATCGGCACGGTCAGGATACGCAGTATTTT	CSARDRHGQDTQYF	.	TRBV20-1	TRBJ2-3	.
TGTGCCAGCAGCCATCGGGTGGGGGGGACCAAAAACATTCAGTACTTC	CASSHRVGGTKNIQYF	TRBD2	TRBV6-6	TRBJ2-4	few
TGTGCCAGCAGCTTAAGGAAAGCGGGGACAGATACGCAGTATTTT	CASSLRKAGTDTQYF	TRBD2	TRBV7-8	TRBJ2-3	few
TGTGCCAGCAGCTCCAGCCGAGCTAACTATGGCTACACCTTC	CASSSSRANYGYTF	.	TRBV7-2	TRBJ1-2	.
TGTGCCAGCAGTGAAGACGACTACAACCCCTACGAGCAGTACTTC	CASSEDDYNPYEQYF	.	TRBV6-1	TRBJ2-7	.
TGTGCCAGCAGTTTGAAAGCGGGACGGTCAGATACGCAGTATTTT	CASSLKAGRSDTQYF	TRBD2	TRBV27	TRBJ2-3	many
TGTGCCAGCAGCCAAGTGACTATCTCCTACAATGAGCAGTTCTTC	CASSQVTISYNEQFF	.	TRBV3-1	TRBJ2-1	.
TGCAGTGCTAGAGATGGGGCTAGCGGGGGAGAGACCCAGTACTTC	CSARDGASGGETQYF	TRBD2	TRBV20-1	TRBJ2-5	.
TGTGCCAGCAGTTACGTTCGAGACTCCTACGAGCAGTACTTC	CASSYVRDSYEQYF	.	TRBV6-5	TRBJ2-7	.
TGTGCCATCAGTGGGTTGGAGGGGACCACTGAAGCTTTCTTT	CAISGLEGTTEAFF	.	TRBV10-3	TRBJ1-1	once
TGTGCCAGCCAAAGGGGGCGCGTGGGCACCGGGGAGCTGTTTTTT	CASQRGRVGTGELFF	TRBD1	TRBV7-9	TRBJ2-2	.
TGTGCCAGCAGCCAAGGGGGACTAGCGGGGGTTAGTCAAGATACGCAGTATTTT	CASSQGGLAGVSQDTQYF	TRBD2	TRBV4-2	TRBJ2-3	.
TGTGCCAGCAGTTCAAGCCCGGGACGGAACACTGAAGCTTTCTTT	CASSSSPGRNTEAFF	.	TRBV12-3/TRBV12-4	TRBJ1-1	.
TGCAGTGCACACGTAGGGGGTTGGAACACTGAAGCTTTCTTT	CSAHVGGWNTEAFF	.	TRBV20-1	TRBJ1-1	.
TGTGCCAGCAGCTCACCGGGACTACCCTCTAATGAGCAGTTCTTC	CASSSPGLPSNEQFF	TRBD2	TRBV7-2	TRBJ2-1	.
TGTGCCAACAGCCAAGACGTAGGATTCTACAATGAGCAGTTCTTC	CANSQDVGFYNEQFF	.	TRBV3-1	TRBJ2-1	.
TGCAGCGCCCAGAGGGTCCACGAGCAGTACTTC	CSAQRVHEQYF	.	TRBV29-1	TRBJ2-7	.
TGCGCCAGCAGCCAAGGGACTCCAGGCTACAATGAGCAGTACTTC	CASSQGTPGYNEQYF	.	TRBV4-1	TRBJ2-7	.
TGTGCCAGCAGCCCCTCCCTATGGACAACTGAGCAGTTCTTC	CASSPSLWTTEQFF	.	TRBV6-1	TRBJ2-1	.
TGTGCCAGCAGTACTAGCGGGGGGTTGACAGATACGCAGTATTTT	CASSTSGGLTDTQYF	TRBD2	TRBV3-1	TRBJ2-3	.
TGTGCCAGCAGCTCTCGGAGGGTAGAGACCCAGTACTTC	CASSSRRVETQYF	.	TRBV12-3/TRBV12-4	TRBJ2-5	few
TGTGCCAGCAGTGACGGGACTAGAGATACGCAGTATTTT	CASSDGTRDTQYF	TRBD2	TRBV6-4	TRBJ2-3	.
TGTGCCAGCAGCCAAGTGGGGGACCCGACCTACGAGCAGTACTTC	CASSQVGDPTYEQYF	.	TRBV3-1	TRBJ2-7	.
TGTGCCAGCAGCCCTCCGGGACAGGCGGCGAGTGGGTCCTACGAGCAGTACTTC	CASSPPGQAASGSYEQYF	TRBD1	TRBV6-2/TRBV6-3	TRBJ2-7	.
TGTGCCAGCAGTCAAGGGACTAGGGGGAGCGATACGCAGTATTTT	CASSQGTRGSDTQYF	TRBD2	TRBV3-1	TRBJ2-3	.
TGCGCCAGCGGGACAGGGGCTGGGGCCAACGTCCTGACTTTC	CASGTGAGANVLTF	TRBD1	TRBV5-1	TRBJ2-6	.
TGTGCCAGCAGCTTAGTGACTAGCGGGACACGTTATCCCCCTGAGCAGTTCTTC	CASSLVTSGTRYPPEQFF	TRBD2	TRBV7-9	TRBJ2-1	few
TGCGCCAGCAGCCAGACCCCGACAGGGTTTATGGGAGAGACCCAGTACTTC	CASSQTPTGFMGETQYF	TRBD1	TRBV5-1	TRBJ2-5	.
TGTGCCAGCAGAAGGACAGGCAGCGAGCAGTACTTC	CASRRTGSEQYF	TRBD1	TRBV6-5	TRBJ2-7	.
TGCGCCAGCAGCCAAGTGTGGACAGGAATGTCGACAGATACGCAGTATTTT	CASSQVWTGMSTDTQYF	TRBD1	TRBV4-1	TRBJ2-3	.
TGTGCCACCAGCAGAGTCCTTGCGGCGGGGGATTACAATGAGCAGTTCTTC	CATSRVLAAGDYNEQFF	TRBD2	TRBV15	TRBJ2-1	.
.	CASRGTLNTGELFFGPSTDTQYF	.	TRBV5-1	TRBJ2-3	.
TGTGCCAGCAGCCTAGTCCCTAGCGGGGGGGCAGGAGAGACCCAGTACTTC	CASSLVPSGGAGETQYF	TRBD2	TRBV7-2	TRBJ2-5	few
TGCGCCAGCAGCCAAAAGGACCGCTTCGCCTACGAGCAGTACTTC	CASSQKDRFAYEQYF	.	TRBV4-1	TRBJ2-7	few
TGTGCCAGCAGACCGACTAGCGGGTCTTTTACCTACGAGCAGTACTTC	CASRPTSGSFTYEQYF	TRBD2	TRBV12-3/TRBV12-4	TRBJ2-7	.
TGTGCCAGCAGCCACAGAATAGCGGGAGGTAATGAGCAGTTCTTC	CASSHRIAGGNEQFF	TRBD2	TRBV7-2	TRBJ2-1	few
TGTGCCAGCAGCTTTTCCCCCCTAGCGGGAGGCTACAATGAGCAGTTCTTC	CASSFSPLAGGYNEQFF	TRBD2	TRBV7-8	TRBJ2-1	.
TGTGCCAGCAGTTACTCGAGATACTACAATGAGCAGTTCTTC	CASSYSRYYNEQFF	.	TRBV6-2/TRBV6-3	TRBJ2-1	.
TGTGCCAGCGGACTAGCGTTCAACGAGCAGTACTTC	CASGLAFNEQYF	TRBD2	TRBV7-9	TRBJ2-7	.
TGCAGTGCAAAAGGGACAGCTCCCGATGAGCAGTACTTC	CSAKGTAPDEQYF	TRBD1	TRBV20-1	TRBJ2-5	.
TGCAGCGTTGACCACCGGGACAGGGGAGAGGGCACTGAAGCTTTCTTT	CSVDHRDRGEGTEAFF	TRBD1	TRBV29-1	TRBJ1-1	.
TGTGCCAGCAGCCCCGGACTAGCGGGAGTACTTGGGTACGAGCAGTACTTC	CASSPGLAGVLGYEQYF	TRBD2	TRBV9	TRBJ2-7	.
TGCAGTGCTCGAATTCCCGGGACCTACGAGCAGTACTTC	CSARIPGTYEQYF	.	TRBV20-1	TRBJ2-7	.
TGCAGTGCTCGAGGGGGCCCCTCCAGCACGGATACGCAGTATTTT	CSARGGPSSTDTQYF	TRBD1	TRBV20-1	TRBJ2-3	few
TGTGCCAGCAGTGAAGGGTGGGGTTCTAACTATGGCTACACCTTC	CASSEGWGSNYGYTF	.	TRBV6-1	TRBJ1-2	.
TGCGCCAGCAGCCCGCACGGGGGTACAGATACGCAGTATTTT	CASSPHGGTDTQYF	.	TRBV4-1	TRBJ2-3	few
TGTGCCAGCAGCTTAATGCAGAACACTGAAGCTTTCTTT	CASSLMQNTEAFF	.	TRBV7-8	TRBJ1-1	.
TGTGCCAGCGGAGACAGGAAAACCTACGAGCAGTACTTC	CASGDRKTYEQYF	.	TRBV27	TRBJ2-7	few
TGCAGTGCTAGGACCGCGGACGCCCACTACGAGCAGTACTTC	CSARTADAHYEQYF	.	TRBV20-1	TRBJ2-7	.
TGTGCCAGCAGTGAGCCGGGACCGAGAGCCAAAAACATTCAGTACTTC	CASSEPGPRAKNIQYF	.	TRBV6-1	TRBJ2-4	.
TGTGCCAGCAGTTTAGGGACTAGCGGGAGTCCACATGAGCAGTTCTTC	CASSLGTSGSPHEQFF	TRBD2	TRBV12-3/TRBV12-4	TRBJ2-1	.
TGCAGCGTTCCCGGGACAGCGGATAGAATTTATGGCTACACCTTC	CSVPGTADRIYGYTF	TRBD1	TRBV29-1	TRBJ1-2	.